This T cell receptor (beta chain) appears in the sequencing data of a study of blood T cell repertoires in COVID-19. Study processing details: Amplification of reference gene primers provided the estimated nucleated cell counts. Generated by immunoSEQ multiplex PCR, the TCRdb table keeps only in-frame clones and is missing some. The V and J calls and clone size were taken over from that table, and D and trimming were inferred from the DNA. The table lists some 250,000 clones, roughly 79% of them singletons. Germline values: CDR1 SNHLY, CDR2 FYNNEI. After removal of 8 bases from V and 7 bases from J, the junction contained 5 bases not matched to a gene. This CDR3 is 13 amino acids long.

The sequence derives from a woman older than 75 with COVID-19, enrolled during active disease. V is TRBV2 and J is TRBJ1-6; 7 bases are shared with TRBD1. The specimen sequenced was peripheral blood. CDR3 protein: CASAGGWNSPLHF. The CDR3 DNA reads TGTGCCAGCGCAGGGGGGTGGAATTCACCCCTCCACTTT.